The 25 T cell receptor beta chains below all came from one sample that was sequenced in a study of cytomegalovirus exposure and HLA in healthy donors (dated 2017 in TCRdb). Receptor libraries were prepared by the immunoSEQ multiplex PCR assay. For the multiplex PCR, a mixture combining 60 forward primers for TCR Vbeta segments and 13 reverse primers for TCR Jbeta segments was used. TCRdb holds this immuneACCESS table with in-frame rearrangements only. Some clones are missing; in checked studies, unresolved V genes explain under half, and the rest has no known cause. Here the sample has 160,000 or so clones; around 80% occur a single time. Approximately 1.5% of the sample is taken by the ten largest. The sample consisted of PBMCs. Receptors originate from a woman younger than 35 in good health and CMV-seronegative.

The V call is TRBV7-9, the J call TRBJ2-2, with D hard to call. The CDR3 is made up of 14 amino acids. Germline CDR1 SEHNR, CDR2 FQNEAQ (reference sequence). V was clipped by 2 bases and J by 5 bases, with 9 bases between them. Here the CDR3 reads CASSLSRLTGELFF. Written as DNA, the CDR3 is TGTGCCAGCAGCTTATCTAGACTGACCGGGGAGCTGTTTTTT.

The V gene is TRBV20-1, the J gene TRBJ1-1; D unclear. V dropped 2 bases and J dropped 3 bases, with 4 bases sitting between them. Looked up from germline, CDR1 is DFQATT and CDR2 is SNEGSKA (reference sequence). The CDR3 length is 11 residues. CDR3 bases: TGCAGTGCTAGACTTTACACTGAAGCTTTCTTT. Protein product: CSARLYTEAFF.

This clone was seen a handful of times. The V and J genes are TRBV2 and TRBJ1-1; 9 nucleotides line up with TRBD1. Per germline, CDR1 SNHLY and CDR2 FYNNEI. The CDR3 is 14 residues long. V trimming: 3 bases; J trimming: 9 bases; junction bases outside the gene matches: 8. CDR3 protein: CASSDGGQGGKAFF. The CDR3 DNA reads TGTGCCAGCAGTGATGGGGGACAGGGCGGGAAAGCTTTCTTT.

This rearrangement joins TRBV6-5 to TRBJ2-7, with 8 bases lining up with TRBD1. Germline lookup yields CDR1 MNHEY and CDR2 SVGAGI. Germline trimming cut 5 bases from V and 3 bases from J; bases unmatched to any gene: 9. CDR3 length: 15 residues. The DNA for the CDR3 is TGTGCCAGCAGTCGTCCGGGACAGGCGATCTACGAGCAGTACTTC. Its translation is CASSRPGQAIYEQYF.

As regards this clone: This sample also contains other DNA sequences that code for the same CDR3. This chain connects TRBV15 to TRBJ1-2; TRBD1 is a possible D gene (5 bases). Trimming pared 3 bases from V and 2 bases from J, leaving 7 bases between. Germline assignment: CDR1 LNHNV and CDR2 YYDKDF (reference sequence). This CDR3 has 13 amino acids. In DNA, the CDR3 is TGTGCCACCAGCAGGGACATGAACTATGGCTACACCTTC. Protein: CATSRDMNYGYTF.

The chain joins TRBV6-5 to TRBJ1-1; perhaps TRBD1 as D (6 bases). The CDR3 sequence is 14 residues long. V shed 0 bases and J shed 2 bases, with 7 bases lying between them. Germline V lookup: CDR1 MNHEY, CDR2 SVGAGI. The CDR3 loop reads CASSYSTGNTEAFF. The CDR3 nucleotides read TGTGCCAGCAGTTACTCGACAGGTAACACTGAAGCTTTCTTT.

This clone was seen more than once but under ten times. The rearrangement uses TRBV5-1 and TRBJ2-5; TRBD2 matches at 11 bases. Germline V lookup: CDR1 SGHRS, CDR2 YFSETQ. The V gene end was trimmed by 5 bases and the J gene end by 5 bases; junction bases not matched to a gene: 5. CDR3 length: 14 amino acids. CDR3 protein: CASRQGLAEETQYF. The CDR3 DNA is TGCGCCAGCAGGCAGGGACTAGCGGAGGAGACCCAGTACTTC. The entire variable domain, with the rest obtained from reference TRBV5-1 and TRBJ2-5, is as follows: KAGVTQTPRYLIKTRGQQVTLSCSPISGHRSVSWYQQTPGQGLQFLFEYFSETQRNKGNFPGRFSGRQFSNSRSEMNVSTLELGDSALYLCASRQGLAEETQYFGPGTRLLVL.

DNA of the CDR3: TGTGCCTGGGTAGAAACAGGGGGGCACGAAAAACTGTTTTTT. Translating gives CAWVETGGHEKLFF. V usage is TRBV30 and J usage is TRBJ1-4; 8 bases align to TRBD1. The V gene's germline CDR1 is GTSNPN and CDR2 SVGIG (reference sequence). V dropped 5 bases and J dropped 8; count of bases not matched to a gene: 10. There are 14 residues in the CDR3.

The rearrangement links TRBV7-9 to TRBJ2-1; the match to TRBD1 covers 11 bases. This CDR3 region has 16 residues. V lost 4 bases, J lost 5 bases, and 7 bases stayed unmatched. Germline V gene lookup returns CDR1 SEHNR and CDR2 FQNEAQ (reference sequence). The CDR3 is CASSSRGDRGNNEQFF. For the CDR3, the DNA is TGTGCCAGCAGCTCCCGTGGGGACAGGGGGAACAATGAGCAGTTCTTC.

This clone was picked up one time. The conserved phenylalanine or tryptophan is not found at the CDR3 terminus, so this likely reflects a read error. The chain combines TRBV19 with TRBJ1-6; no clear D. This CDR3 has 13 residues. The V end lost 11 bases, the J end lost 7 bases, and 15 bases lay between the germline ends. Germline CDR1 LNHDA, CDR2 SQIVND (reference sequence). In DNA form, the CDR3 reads TGTGCCGCTAACACTATATTAAATTCACCCCTCCACTCT. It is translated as CAANTILNSPLHS.

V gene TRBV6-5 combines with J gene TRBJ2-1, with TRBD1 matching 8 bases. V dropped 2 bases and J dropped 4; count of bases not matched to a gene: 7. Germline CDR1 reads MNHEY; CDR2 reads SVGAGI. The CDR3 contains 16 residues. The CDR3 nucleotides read TGTGCCAGCAGTTACGACGGGACAGGTTCGTACAATGAGCAGTTCTTC. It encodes CASSYDGTGSYNEQFF.

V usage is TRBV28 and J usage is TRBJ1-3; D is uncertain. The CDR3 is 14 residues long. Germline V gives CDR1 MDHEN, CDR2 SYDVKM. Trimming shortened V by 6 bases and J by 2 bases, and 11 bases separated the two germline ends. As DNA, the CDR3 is TGTGCCAGCAGCCGACTGATGACTGGAAACACCATATATTTT. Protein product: CASSRLMTGNTIYF.

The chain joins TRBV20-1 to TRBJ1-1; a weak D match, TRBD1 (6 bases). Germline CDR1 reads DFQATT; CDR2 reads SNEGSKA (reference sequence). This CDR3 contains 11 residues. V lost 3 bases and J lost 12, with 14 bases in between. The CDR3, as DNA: TGCAGTGCTAGGGGGGCGGAAATTACTTTCTTT. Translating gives CSARGAEITFF.

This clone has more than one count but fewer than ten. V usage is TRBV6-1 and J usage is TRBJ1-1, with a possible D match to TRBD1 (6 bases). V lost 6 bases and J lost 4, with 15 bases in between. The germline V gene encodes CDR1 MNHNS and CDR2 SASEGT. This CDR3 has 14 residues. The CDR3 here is CASRSQGWGTEAFF. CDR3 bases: TGTGCCAGCAGGTCACAGGGCTGGGGCACTGAAGCTTTCTTT.

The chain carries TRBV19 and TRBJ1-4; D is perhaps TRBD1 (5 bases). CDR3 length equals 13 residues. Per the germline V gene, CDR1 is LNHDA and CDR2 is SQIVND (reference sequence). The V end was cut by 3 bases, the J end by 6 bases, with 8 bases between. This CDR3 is CASSMGGDEKLFF. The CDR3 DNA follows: TGTGCCAGTAGTATGGGGGGTGATGAAAAACTGTTTTTT.

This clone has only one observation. The CDR3 nucleotides read TGTGCCAGCAGTTCACCTCTAGAGAACACCATATATTTT. Amino acid sequence: CASSSPLENTIYF. This chain uses TRBV28 with TRBJ1-3; D is unclear. Germline V gene lookup returns CDR1 MDHEN and CDR2 SYDVKM. The germline V and J ends were trimmed by 4 bases and 7 bases, with 11 bases remaining between them. The CDR3 spans 13 residues.

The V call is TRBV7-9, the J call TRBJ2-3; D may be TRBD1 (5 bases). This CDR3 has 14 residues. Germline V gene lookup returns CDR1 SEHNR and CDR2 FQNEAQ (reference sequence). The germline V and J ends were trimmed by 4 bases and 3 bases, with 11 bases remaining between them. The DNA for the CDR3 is TGTGCCAGCAGCTCAACGCAGGGAACAGATACGCAGTATTTT. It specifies CASSSTQGTDTQYF.

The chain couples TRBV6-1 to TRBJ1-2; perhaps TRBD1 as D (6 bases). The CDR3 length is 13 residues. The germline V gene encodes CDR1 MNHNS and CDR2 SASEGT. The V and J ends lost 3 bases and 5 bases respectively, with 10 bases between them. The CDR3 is CASSDTGIYGYTF. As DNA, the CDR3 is TGTGCCAGCAGTGATACAGGGATATATGGCTACACCTTC.

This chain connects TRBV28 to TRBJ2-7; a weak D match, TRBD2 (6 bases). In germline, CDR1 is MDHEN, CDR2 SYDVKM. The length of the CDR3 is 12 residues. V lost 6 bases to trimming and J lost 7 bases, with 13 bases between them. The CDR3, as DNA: TGTGCCAGCAGCGGGGGAATGGGGGAGCAGTACTTC. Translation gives CASSGGMGEQYF.

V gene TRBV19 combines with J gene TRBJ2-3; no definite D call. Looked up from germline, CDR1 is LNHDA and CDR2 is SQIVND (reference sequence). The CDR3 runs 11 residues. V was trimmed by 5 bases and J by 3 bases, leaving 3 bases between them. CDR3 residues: CASSLTDTQYF. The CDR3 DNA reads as TGTGCCAGTAGTTTAACAGATACGCAGTATTTT.

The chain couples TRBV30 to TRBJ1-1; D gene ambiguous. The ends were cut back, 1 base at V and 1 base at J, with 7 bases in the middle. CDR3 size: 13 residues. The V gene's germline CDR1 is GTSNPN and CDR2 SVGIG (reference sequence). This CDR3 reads CAWSGQANTEAFF. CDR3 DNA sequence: TGTGCCTGGAGTGGTCAGGCGAACACTGAAGCTTTCTTT.

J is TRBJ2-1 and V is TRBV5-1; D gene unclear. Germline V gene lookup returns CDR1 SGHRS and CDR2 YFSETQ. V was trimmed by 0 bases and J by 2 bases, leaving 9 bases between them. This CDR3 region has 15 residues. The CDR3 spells CASSLGIATYNEQFF. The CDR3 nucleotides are TGCGCCAGCAGCTTGGGGATAGCTACCTACAATGAGCAGTTCTTC. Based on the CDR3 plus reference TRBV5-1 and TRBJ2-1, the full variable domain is KAGVTQTPRYLIKTRGQQVTLSCSPISGHRSVSWYQQTPGQGLQFLFEYFSETQRNKGNFPGRFSGRQFSNSRSEMNVSTLELGDSALYLCASSLGIATYNEQFFGPGTRLTVL.

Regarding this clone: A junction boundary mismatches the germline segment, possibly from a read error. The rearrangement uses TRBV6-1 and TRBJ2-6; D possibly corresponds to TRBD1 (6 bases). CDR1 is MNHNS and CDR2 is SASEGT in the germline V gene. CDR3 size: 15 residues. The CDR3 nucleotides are TGTGCCAGCAGTTCCGCAGGGGACGGGGCCAACGGCCTGACTTTC. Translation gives CASSSAGDGANGLTF.

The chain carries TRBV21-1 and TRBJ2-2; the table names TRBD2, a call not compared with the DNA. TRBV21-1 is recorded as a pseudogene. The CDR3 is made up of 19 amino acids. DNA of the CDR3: TGTGCCAGCAGCAAAGAAGGGAGTTACGGTTATCGGTTCACCGGGGAGCTGTTTTTT. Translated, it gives CASSKEGSYGYRFTGELFF.

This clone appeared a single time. The CDR3 bases are TGTGCCTGGAGTTCAGGGTTGGGGGCCAGCACAGATACGCAGTATTTT. It specifies CAWSSGLGASTDTQYF. This rearrangement joins TRBV30 to TRBJ2-3; the D gene is possibly TRBD1 (6 bases). Trimming took off 2 bases at V and 0 bases at J, with 15 bases between the two ends. Germline V gives CDR1 GTSNPN, CDR2 SVGIG (reference sequence). There are 16 residues in the CDR3.